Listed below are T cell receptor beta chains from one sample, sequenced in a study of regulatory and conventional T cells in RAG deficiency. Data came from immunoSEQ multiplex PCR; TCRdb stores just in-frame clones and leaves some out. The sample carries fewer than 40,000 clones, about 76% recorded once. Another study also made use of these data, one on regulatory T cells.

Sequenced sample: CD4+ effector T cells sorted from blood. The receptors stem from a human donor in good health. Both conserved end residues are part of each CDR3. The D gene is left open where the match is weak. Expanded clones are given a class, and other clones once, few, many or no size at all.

TGTGCCAGTAGTATCCTAGCGGGGGGGTGGCAGTTCTTC CASSILAGGWQFF TRBJ2-1 TRBD2 NA TRBV19
TGTGCCAGCAGTTCGCCCTTTCGGGAAGGGACAGTTCGCTACGAGCAGTACTTC CASSSPFREGTVRYEQYF TRBJ2-7 TRBD1 NA TRBV27
TGTGCCAGCAGCGGGAAGACAGGCTCCTACGAGCAGTACTTC CASSGKTGSYEQYF TRBJ2-7 NA NA TRBV5-6
TGTGCCAGTAGTATAGGACTGGGGGAGGTGACCGGGGAGCTGTTTTTT CASSIGLGEVTGELFF TRBJ2-2 NA once TRBV19
TGTGCCAGCAGCCAACGACAGGGGAATCAGCCCCAGCATTTT CASSQRQGNQPQHF TRBJ1-5 TRBD1 NA TRBV4-2
TGTGCCAGCAGTGCCCCGGGACAGACTAATGAAAAACTGTTTTTT CASSAPGQTNEKLFF TRBJ1-4 TRBD1 NA TRBV28
TGTGCCAGCAGCTCCAAGGGGACTAGCACATCCAGCCCAGATACGCAGTATTTT CASSSKGTSTSSPDTQYF TRBJ2-3 TRBD2 NA TRBV7-2
TGTGCCAGCAGCCCCCGGGACAGGGCTGGGGCCAACGTCCTGACTTTC CASSPRDRAGANVLTF TRBJ2-6 TRBD1 NA TRBV4-2
TGTGCCATCAGTCGACAGGAAATCAGCGAGCAGTACTTC CAISRQEISEQYF TRBJ2-7 NA NA TRBV10-3
TGTGCCAGCAGTGAACTGGACAGGGCCTATAGCAATCAGCCCCAGCATTTT CASSELDRAYSNQPQHF TRBJ1-5 TRBD1 NA TRBV6-1
TGTGCCAGTAGTATAGTCAGGCGAGGGGGAGGCAATCAGCCCCAGCATTTT CASSIVRRGGGNQPQHF TRBJ1-5 NA NA TRBV19
TGTGCCAGCAGTGAACGGACACCGGGCACTGAAGCTTTCTTT CASSERTPGTEAFF TRBJ1-1 NA NA TRBV2
TGTGCCAGCAGTGACCCCCGGGGGCCCGGGGAGCTGTTTTTT CASSDPRGPGELFF TRBJ2-2 NA few TRBV2
TGTGCCTGGAGTGTAGGGGGGCTGAACACTGAAGCTTTCTTT CAWSVGGLNTEAFF TRBJ1-1 NA once TRBV30
TGTGCCAGCAGTGATACTAGCGGGGGCCTTAGCTCCTACAATGAGCAGTTCTTC CASSDTSGGLSSYNEQFF TRBJ2-1 TRBD2 NA TRBV6-1
TGTGCCAGCAGCTTAGTACCCACCACCTACGAGCAGTACTTC CASSLVPTTYEQYF TRBJ2-7 NA NA TRBV7-2
TGCGCCAGCAGCTTGGATGGGACAGGAACCTACGAGCAGTACTTC CASSLDGTGTYEQYF TRBJ2-7 TRBD1 NA TRBV5-1
TGTGCCAGCAGTTTAAACAGGGGTAACACCGGGGAGCTGTTTTTT CASSLNRGNTGELFF TRBJ2-2 TRBD1 NA TRBV6-5
TGCGCCAGCAGCTTGGGAATGACGGGTTCTAGCACAGATACGCAGTATTTT CASSLGMTGSSTDTQYF TRBJ2-3 NA NA TRBV5-1
TGTGCCAGCAGTCCTTGGACAGGCGATAATTCACCCCTCCACTTT CASSPWTGDNSPLHF TRBJ1-6 TRBD1 NA TRBV27
TGTGCCAGCACCCCTTCAGGAATGGGACTGCGCTACAATGAGCAGTTCTTC CASTPSGMGLRYNEQFF TRBJ2-1 NA NA TRBV28
TGTGCCATCAGTGCGGGACACAACTACGAGCAGTACTTC CAISAGHNYEQYF TRBJ2-7 NA NA TRBV10-3
TGCGCCAGCAGCCCTGGCGGGTTCCGGGACAGGGGTTACGAGCAGTACTTC CASSPGGFRDRGYEQYF TRBJ2-7 TRBD1 NA TRBV5-1
TGTGCCAGTAGTCCATCCGGGACAGGCCTGGACACTGAAGCTTTCTTT CASSPSGTGLDTEAFF TRBJ1-1 TRBD1 NA TRBV19
TGTGCCTGGAGTGTAACCCCGGGAGAAGCTTTCTTT CAWSVTPGEAFF TRBJ1-1 NA NA TRBV30
TGTGCCAGCAGTGAGGCAGCGGGGGGGCCCACAGATACGCAGTATTTT CASSEAAGGPTDTQYF TRBJ2-3 TRBD2 NA TRBV6-4
TGTGCCAGCAGCTTTATAGCGGGGGGGTTAAATACGCAGTATTTT CASSFIAGGLNTQYF TRBJ2-3 TRBD2 NA TRBV7-2
TGTGCCAGCAGCTTTCCGGGGGGTCGGGGCAATGAGCAGTTCTTC CASSFPGGRGNEQFF TRBJ2-1 TRBD2 NA TRBV7-2
TGTGCTAGTGGTCCCAGGGCAAGCTCCAATGAGCAGTTCTTC CASGPRASSNEQFF TRBJ2-1 NA NA TRBV12-5
TGTGCCAGCAGTGCAGAGCGACAAAGCTCCTACAATGAGCAGTTCTTC CASSAERQSSYNEQFF TRBJ2-1 NA NA TRBV6-1
TGTGCCAGCAGTGGTCCTCCAGGACATCAGCCCCAGCATTTT CASSGPPGHQPQHF TRBJ1-5 NA NA TRBV28
TGTGCCAGCAGCGCCACTAGTGATACCTACGAGCAGTACTTC CASSATSDTYEQYF TRBJ2-7 NA NA TRBV9
TGTGCCAGCAGGCCAAACAGGGGGCTGTTCGACATTCAGTACTTC CASRPNRGLFDIQYF TRBJ2-4 TRBD1 NA TRBV6-1
TGCGCCAGCAGCTTGGCCGGTGCAACCACGGAGACCCAGTACTTC CASSLAGATTETQYF TRBJ2-5 NA NA TRBV5-1
TGTGCCAGCAGTGAGGGGACCTATGGCTACACCTTC CASSEGTYGYTF TRBJ1-2 NA few TRBV2
TGTGCCAGCTCACCATCGACAGGGCCAGGAAACACCATATATTTT CASSPSTGPGNTIYF TRBJ1-3 TRBD1 once TRBV18
TGTGCCAGCAGCTTGGGCGGCGGGTACAATGAGCAGTTCTTC CASSLGGGYNEQFF TRBJ2-1 NA NA TRBV5-6
TGTGCCAGCAGCTTGGGACAGGGGGTCGGCTACGAGCAGTACTTC CASSLGQGVGYEQYF TRBJ2-7 TRBD1 NA TRBV7-3
TGTGCCAGCAGTTTTAGGACAGGGGGTAACTATGGCTACACCTTC CASSFRTGGNYGYTF TRBJ1-2 TRBD1 once TRBV27
TGCGCCAGCAGCCCAGGGACAGTTCCCTCACCCCTCCACTTT CASSPGTVPSPLHF TRBJ1-6 TRBD1 NA TRBV5-1
TGTGCCAGCCACCCAACCCGGGACAGGGCATACGAGCAGTACTTC CASHPTRDRAYEQYF TRBJ2-7 TRBD1 NA TRBV6-6
TGCAGCGTTGTTGGGCGGCCGATTTACAATGAGCAGTTCTTC CSVVGRPIYNEQFF TRBJ2-1 NA once TRBV29-1